This T cell receptor (beta chain) was identified during a study of shared clonotypes between healthy human individuals. On this clone: Other DNA sequences in the sample encode the same CDR3.

Clones were sequenced by immunoSEQ multiplex PCR, and TCRdb holds only the in-frame ones, with some missing. This sample has over a million clones; 78% occur once, and the top ten carry 0.5% to 0.65%. The germline gives CDR1 SGDLS, CDR2 YYNGEE. With V trimmed by 0 bases and J by 0 bases, 5 bases remained unmatched. The CDR3 spans 17 residues. Sample: memory CD4+ T cells from PBMCs. Subset indicated: CD45RA-negative fraction. The sequence derives from a man between 18 and 29 years old in good health. Some clones in this sample may be carry-over from other donors' samples. V and J are TRBV9 and TRBJ2-3, with 9 positions matching TRBD2. The CDR3 DNA is TGTGCCAGCAGCGTAGGAACTAGCGGGCGTAGCACAGATACGCAGTATTTT. Encoded protein: CASSVGTSGRSTDTQYF.